This T cell receptor (beta chain) came from a study of blood T cell repertoires in COVID-19. As for the study in general: Acute and convalescent COVID-19 specimens originated in the United States, Italy and Spain. T cells, B-cell-depleted T cells, or PBMCs supplied cDNA or gDNA.

Per the original data handling: Reference gene primer amplification gave estimated nucleated cell counts. Produced via immunoSEQ multiplex PCR; TCRdb's table is partial and in-frame only. The DNA was the basis for D and trimming; V, J and clone size are from that table. The sample lists about 120,000 clones; around 87% were seen once. This receptor was identified in a woman aged 70-85 years with acute or convalescent COVID-19. Sequencing was done on a sample of peripheral blood.

CDR3 sequence reads: CAWRGTSGEKLFF. In DNA, the CDR3 is TGTGCCTGGAGGGGGACTTCTGGTGAAAAACTGTTTTTT. V usage is TRBV30 and J usage is TRBJ1-4; D might be TRBD1 (5 bases). CDR3 length: 13 residues. V was pared by 3 bases and J by 7 bases, with 12 bases between. Germline-derived CDR1 and CDR2 are GTSNPN and SVGIG (reference sequence).